The clone carrying this TCR beta chain was picked up a small number of times. Its specificity is not known. V was pared by 5 bases and J by 13 bases, with 11 bases between. Germline V lookup: CDR1 MNHEY, CDR2 SVGAGI. This CDR3 has 11 residues. This record belongs to a study of beta chain features in type 1 diabetes. Post-sort purity exceeded 98% for all sorted populations. General study results and limits: VDJ junctions from patients with type 1 diabetes contained fewer insertions and more deletions. For Type 1 diabetes patients, all four CD4+ subsets carried TCRB CDR3s that were moderately but significantly shorter.

The investigators reverse transcribed all of the isolated RNA, so they sequenced expressed TCRB transcripts. Profiling relied on immunoSEQ multiplex PCR, and the TCRdb table lists in-frame clones only, not all of them. In the table there are around 330,000 clones, approximately 11% of which are singletons. Input material: naive CD4+ T cells from blood. The chain employs TRBV6-5 and TRBJ1-4, with D hard to call. This sequence originates from a woman under 40 in good health. The CDR3 DNA reads TGTGCCAGCAGTGGTGGTGGCCGACTGTTTTTT. Protein: CASSGGGRLFF.